Here is one TCR beta chain with its context. The antigen remains unidentified. Libraries were prepared by immunoSEQ multiplex PCR; TCRdb keeps only in-frame clonotypes and omits some of them. The sample shows over 130,000 clones, about 90% of them seen only once. This sample is part of a study of CD4+ T cells in melanoma. Study-level findings and limits: CD8+ T cell, macrophage and B cell function reportedly correlated with neoantigen-specific CD4+ T cells.

The receptor was isolated from a human donor with melanoma.

The CDR3 coding sequence is TGCGCCAGCAGCTTGGGGTGGGAAAATGGCTACACCTTC. It is translated as CASSLGWENGYTF. This chain links TRBV5-1 with TRBJ1-2; the D is unclear. The CDR3 consists of 13 residues. Germline V gene lookup returns CDR1 SGHRS and CDR2 YFSETQ. V lost 0 bases, J lost 6 bases, and 9 bases lay in between.